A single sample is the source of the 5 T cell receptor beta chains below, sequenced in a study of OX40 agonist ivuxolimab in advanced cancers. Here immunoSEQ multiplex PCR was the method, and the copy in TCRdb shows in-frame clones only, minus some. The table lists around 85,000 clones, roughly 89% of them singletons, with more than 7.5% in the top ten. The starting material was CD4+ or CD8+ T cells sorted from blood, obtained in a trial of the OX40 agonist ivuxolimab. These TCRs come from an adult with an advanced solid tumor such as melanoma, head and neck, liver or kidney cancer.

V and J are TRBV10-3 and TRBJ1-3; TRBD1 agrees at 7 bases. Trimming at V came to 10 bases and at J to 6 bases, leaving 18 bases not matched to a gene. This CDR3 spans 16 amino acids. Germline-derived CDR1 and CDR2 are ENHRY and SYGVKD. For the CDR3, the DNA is TGTGCCACCGGAGACCTCGACAGGGAATTCGAAAACACCATATATTTT. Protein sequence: CATGDLDREFENTIYF.

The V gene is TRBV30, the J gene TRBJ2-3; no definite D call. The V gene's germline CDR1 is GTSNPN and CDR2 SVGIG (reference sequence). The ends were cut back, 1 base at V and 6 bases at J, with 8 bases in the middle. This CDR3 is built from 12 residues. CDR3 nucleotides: TGTGCCTGGAGTGACCTTCGTGATACGCAGTATTTT. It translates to CAWSDLRDTQYF.

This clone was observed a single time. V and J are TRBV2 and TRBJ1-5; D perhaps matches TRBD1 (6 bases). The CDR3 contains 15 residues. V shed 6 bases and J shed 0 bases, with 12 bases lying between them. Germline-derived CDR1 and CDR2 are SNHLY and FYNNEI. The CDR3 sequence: CASRRGSDSNQPQHF. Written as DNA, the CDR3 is TGTGCCAGCAGGAGGGGGTCGGATAGCAATCAGCCCCAGCATTTT.

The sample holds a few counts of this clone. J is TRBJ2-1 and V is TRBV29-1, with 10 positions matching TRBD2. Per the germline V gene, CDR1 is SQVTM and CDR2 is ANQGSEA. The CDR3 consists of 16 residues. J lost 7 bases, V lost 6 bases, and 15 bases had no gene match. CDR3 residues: CSVDQGGLADGNEQFF. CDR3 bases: TGCAGCGTGGATCAAGGAGGACTAGCGGACGGGAATGAGCAGTTCTTC.

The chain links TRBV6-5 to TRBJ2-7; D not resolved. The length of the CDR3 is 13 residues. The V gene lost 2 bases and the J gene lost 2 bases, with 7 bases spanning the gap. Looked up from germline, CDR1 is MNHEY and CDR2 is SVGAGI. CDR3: CASSYGVPYEQYF. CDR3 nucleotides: TGTGCCAGCAGTTACGGCGTACCCTACGAGCAGTACTTC.